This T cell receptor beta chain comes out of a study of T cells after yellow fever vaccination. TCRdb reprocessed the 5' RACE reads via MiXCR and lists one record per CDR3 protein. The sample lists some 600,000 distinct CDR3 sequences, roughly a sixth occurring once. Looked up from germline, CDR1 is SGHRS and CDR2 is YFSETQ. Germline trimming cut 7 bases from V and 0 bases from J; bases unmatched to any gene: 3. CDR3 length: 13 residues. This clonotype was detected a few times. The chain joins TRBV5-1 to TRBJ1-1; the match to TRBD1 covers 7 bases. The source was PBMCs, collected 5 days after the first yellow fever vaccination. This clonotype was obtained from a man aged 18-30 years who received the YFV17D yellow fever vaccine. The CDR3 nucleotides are TGCGCCAGCGGGGACAGATTGAACACTGAAGCTTTCTTT. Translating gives CASGDRLNTEAFF.